This T cell receptor beta chain was identified during a study of early T cells in non-severe SARS-CoV-2 infection. Study details: Sequencing input comprised bulk RNA from unsorted whole blood; chain pairing was not available. General observations from the study: VDJdb matching favored anti-spike CD8 responses, missing private and CD4 specificities.

V lost 6 bases and J 0 bases, leaving 12 bases between the germline ends. The CDR3 is made up of 15 amino acids. Germline assignment: CDR1 SNHLY and CDR2 FYNNEI. In the library, individual cDNA molecules carried attached unique molecular identifiers. Via MiXCR, TCRdb re-called the 5' RACE reads, giving one row per CDR3 protein. Here the sample spans 15,000 to 25,000 distinct CDR3 sequences, about 4.2% being singletons. This clonotype was counted many times. Antigen: not known. The genes are TRBV2 and TRBJ1-5; the D gene is possibly TRBD1 (5 bases). This receptor was taken from an adult who was a healthcare worker with PCR-confirmed SARS-CoV-2 infection or an uninfected control (not recorded which). The sequenced sample was whole blood. The CDR3 nucleotides read TGTGCCAGCAGGGGGACGGAGGGTAGCAATCAGCCCCAGCATTTT. Translating it yields CASRGTEGSNQPQHF.